A selection of T cell receptor beta chains follows, all from one sample in a study of blood T cell repertoires in COVID-19. Libraries were prepared by immunoSEQ multiplex PCR; TCRdb keeps only in-frame clonotypes and omits some of them. The repertoire holds around 310,000 clones, with 70% to 90% as singletons. The sequencing input was peripheral blood. These receptors were collected from a woman aged 60 to 75 with acute or convalescent COVID-19. Both conserved end residues are part of each CDR3. A D gene is named only where the DNA matches it firmly. Size values are once, few and many counts, or a class for expanded clones, and some rows have none.

-	-	TRBV19	TRBJ2-7	TGTGCCAGTAGTGCCGACTACAATCCCTACGAGCAGTACTTC	CASSADYNPYEQYF
-	-	TRBV4-3	TRBJ2-7	TGCGCCAGCAGCCAAGATGACAAGGGAAACAGGGCCTACGAGCAGTACTTC	CASSQDDKGNRAYEQYF
TRBD1	once	TRBV9	TRBJ1-4	TGTGCCAGCAGCCCCACGGACAGGGAGCATGAAAAACTGTTTTTT	CASSPTDREHEKLFF
TRBD1	-	TRBV9	TRBJ2-6	TGTGCCAGCAGCCTGGTGGGAGTAAACAGGGGCTCTGGGGCCAACGTCCTGACTTTC	CASSLVGVNRGSGANVLTF
TRBD1	-	TRBV28	TRBJ1-5	TGTGCCAGCAGAGCAGGGGGGTATAGCAATCAGCCCCAGCATTTT	CASRAGGYSNQPQHF
TRBD1	-	TRBV5-1	TRBJ1-2	TGCGCCAGCAGCATACAGGGGGCGCTGGGGTATGGCTACACCTTC	CASSIQGALGYGYTF
TRBD2	-	TRBV5-1	TRBJ2-5	TGCGCCAGCAGCTTGGAGGCTAGCGGAGCTCAAGAGACCCAGTACTTC	CASSLEASGAQETQYF
TRBD1	-	TRBV6-5	TRBJ2-7	TGTGCCAGCAAAATCCGGGACAGCCACTACGAGCAGTACTTC	CASKIRDSHYEQYF
TRBD1	once	TRBV3-1/TRBV3-2	TRBJ1-6	TGTGCCAGCAGCCCGACAGGGCACGGTGCACCCCTCCACTTT	CASSPTGHGAPLHF
-	-	TRBV23-1	TRBJ2-1	TGCGCCAGCAGTCACCCGACTTATTCCCCGCGCGGTGAGCAGTTCTTC	CASSHPTYSPRGEQFF
-	-	TRBV14	TRBJ1-2	TGTGCCAGCACCCAACCGGGACTTCGACATGGCTACACCTTC	CASTQPGLRHGYTF
-	-	TRBV11-2	TRBJ2-2	TGTGCCAGCAGCTTTGGGCGACGAAACACCGGGGAGCTGTTTTTT	CASSFGRRNTGELFF
TRBD2	-	TRBV27	TRBJ2-7	TGTGCCAGCAGACTAACCTGGACTAGCGGGGGGTTCAACTACGAGCAGTACTTC	CASRLTWTSGGFNYEQYF
TRBD2	few	TRBV4-3	TRBJ2-7	TGCGCCAGCAGCCAAGCTATCCTAGCGGGGGACACCTACGAGCAGTACTTC	CASSQAILAGDTYEQYF
TRBD2	-	TRBV28	TRBJ2-4	TGTGCCAGCCGGGGAGGGACTAGCGGGAGCGGGGGGCAAAACATTCAGTACTTC	CASRGGTSGSGGQNIQYF
-	-	TRBV7-9	TRBJ2-1	TGTGCCAGCAGCTTAGGGGGATATAGACTAGTGATTGAGCAGTTCTTC	CASSLGGYRLVIEQFF
-	-	TRBV29-1	TRBJ2-1	TGCAGCGTTGAGGCGGGTCCGTTCAATGAGCAGTTCTTC	CSVEAGPFNEQFF
-	once	TRBV6-6	TRBJ1-5	TGTGCCAGCAGTCGCGGACAGAGCAATCAGCCCCAGCATTTT	CASSRGQSNQPQHF
TRBD1	-	TRBV29-1	TRBJ2-5	TGCAGCACTAAGGGGACAGCGGAGACCCAGTACTTC	CSTKGTAETQYF
-	-	TRBV6-2/TRBV6-3	TRBJ2-1	TGTGCCAGCAGTCCGGGGTCCCTTAGCGGTTACCCCTCCTACAATGAGCAGTTCTTC	CASSPGSLSGYPSYNEQFF
TRBD1	-	TRBV5-1	TRBJ2-1	TGCGCCAGCAGCGAGGCCGGGACAGGGGGTTTTTTCCGACCTTACAATGAGCAGTTCTTC	CASSEAGTGGFFRPYNEQFF
TRBD1	-	TRBV18	TRBJ1-2	TGTGCCAGCTCACTCGACAGGGATCGCTATGGCTACACCTTC	CASSLDRDRYGYTF
-	-	TRBV27	TRBJ1-5	TGTGCCAGCGCCCCTCCGGGATTCAAGGGTCAGCCCCAGCATTTT	CASAPPGFKGQPQHF
TRBD1	-	TRBV2	TRBJ1-5	TGTGCCAGCAGTGAGCTCCGGGACAGGGTCCAGCCCCAGCATTTT	CASSELRDRVQPQHF
TRBD2	-	TRBV14	TRBJ2-7	TGTGCCGGGGTCCGACTAGCGGGAGGAGTTTCCTACGAGCAGTACTTC	CAGVRLAGGVSYEQYF
TRBD1	-	TRBV9	TRBJ2-2	TGTGCCAGCAGCGCCTCGGACAGGGGGCGTACCGGGGAGCTGTTTTTT	CASSASDRGRTGELFF
TRBD2	few	TRBV10-1	TRBJ2-3	TGCGCCAGCAGTGAGTGGGCTAGCGGGAGACGAACAGATACGCAGTATTTT	CASSEWASGRRTDTQYF
-	-	TRBV6-5	TRBJ1-3	TGTGCCAGCAGTTCCCCGAGCATCTCTGGAAACACCATATATTTT	CASSSPSISGNTIYF
-	-	TRBV5-4	TRBJ1-6	TGTGCCAGCAGCCCCTTGAAGGGAGTGGGTTCACCCCTCCACTTT	CASSPLKGVGSPLHF
-	-	TRBV5-4	TRBJ2-5	TGTGCCAGCAGCTTGATTGGCCCCGCGGAGGCCCAGTACTTC	CASSLIGPAEAQYF
TRBD2	-	TRBV4-3	TRBJ2-5	TGCGCCAGCAGCCTAAAAGGGACTATTAAAGAGACCCAGTACTTC	CASSLKGTIKETQYF
-	-	TRBV7-9	TRBJ1-1	TGTGCCAGCACCTATGCGGGGAACACTGAAGCTTTCTTT	CASTYAGNTEAFF
-	-	TRBV4-3	TRBJ1-4	TGCGCCAGCAGCCAAGATGAGATAGCCGAAGGAGCAACTAATGAAAAACTGTTTTTT	CASSQDEIAEGATNEKLFF
TRBD2	-	TRBV12-5	TRBJ2-2	TGTGCTAGTGGTTTGGTAGCGGGAGTGGCCGGGGAGCTGTTTTTT	CASGLVAGVAGELFF
-	-	TRBV2	TRBJ1-1	TGTGCCAGCAGTGAAGCGCTTATCGGGGGGCCAACTGAAGCTTTCTTT	CASSEALIGGPTEAFF
TRBD2	-	TRBV19	TRBJ2-4	TGTGCCAGTAGTAGGGGACTAGCTTACTACTTC	CASSRGLAYYF
-	-	TRBV21-1	TRBJ2-7	TGTGCCAGCAGCAAATGCAGGGGGGCAAACCCCTACGAGCAGTACTTC	CASSKCRGANPYEQYF
TRBD2	-	TRBV4-3	TRBJ2-1	TGCGCCAGCAGCCAAGGACTAGCGCTAAATGAGCAGTTCTTC	CASSQGLALNEQFF
-	-	TRBV2	TRBJ1-4	TGTGCCAGCAGTGATTCAGGGTACAGGGATGAAGAAAAACTGTTTTTT	CASSDSGYRDEEKLFF
-	-	TRBV11-2	TRBJ2-7	TGTGCCAGCAGCTTTTTAGGGGGGGGCCCCTCCTACGAGCAGTACTTC	CASSFLGGGPSYEQYF
-	once	TRBV5-1	TRBJ2-5	TGCGCCAGCACCACGACCGGGGGTTTGGAGACCCAGTACTTC	CASTTTGGLETQYF
-	-	TRBV28	TRBJ2-1	TGTGCCAGCAGTACGGTGGATGAGCAGTTCTTC	CASSTVDEQFF
-	-	TRBV28	TRBJ1-1	TGTGCCAGCACCACCCCCGGGGGATACTCTGAAGCTTTCTTT	CASTTPGGYSEAFF
-	-	TRBV7-3	TRBJ2-3	TGTGCCAGCAGCCTCCCCTCGGACCCGGGGGCGCAGTATTTT	CASSLPSDPGAQYF
TRBD1	-	TRBV7-2	TRBJ1-1	TGTGCCAGCAGCCACCGACAGGGGATCCCTATCATGAACACTGAAGCTTTCTTT	CASSHRQGIPIMNTEAFF
TRBD2	-	TRBV3-1/TRBV3-2	TRBJ2-1	TGTGCCAGCAGCCCCTTTGGACGGGGGGGCGACAATGAGCAGTTCTTC	CASSPFGRGGDNEQFF
-	once	TRBV27	TRBJ2-7	TGTGCCAGCAGTGTCGGGATCTCCTACGAGCAGTACTTC	CASSVGISYEQYF
-	-	TRBV19	TRBJ1-4	TGTGCCAGTAGTTTTGGGGGGGCGCATGAAAAACTGTTTTTT	CASSFGGAHEKLFF
-	-	TRBV9	TRBJ1-6	TGTGCCAGCAGCGCCGACAGCGTTTATAATTCACCCCTCCACTTT	CASSADSVYNSPLHF
-	-	TRBV11-2	TRBJ1-1	TGTGCCAGCAGCTTAGCTCAGGGTGGGACTGAAGCTTTCTTT	CASSLAQGGTEAFF
TRBD1	-	TRBV5-1	TRBJ1-1	TGCGCCAGCAGCATAGGACAGGGGAGTAGCACTGAAGCTTTCTTT	CASSIGQGSSTEAFF
-	-	TRBV10-3	TRBJ2-7	TGTGCCATCAGTGACAGGCGTTCCTACGAGCAGTACTTC	CAISDRRSYEQYF
-	-	TRBV19	TRBJ2-3	TGTGCCAGTACAGGGGGGCTTTCGCCCTGGAAAGGGAGAGATACGCAGTATTTT	CASTGGLSPWKGRDTQYF
TRBD2	-	TRBV18	TRBJ2-1	TGTGCCAGCTCACTCACTAGCGGGAGCGGCTGGACCTACAATGAGCAGTTCTTC	CASSLTSGSGWTYNEQFF
TRBD2	-	TRBV10-1	TRBJ2-7	TGCGCCGCCCTTGCGGGGAGTCTAGCGGGGGCCACCTACGAGCAGTACTTC	CAALAGSLAGATYEQYF